One sample yielded the 11 T cell receptor beta chains listed below, sequenced in a study of blood T cell repertoires in COVID-19. TCRdb's table, derived via immunoSEQ multiplex PCR, lists solely in-frame clones and lacks some. This table holds more than 200,000 clones, 86% found once. Sequenced sample: peripheral blood. The receptor source for this set is a man aged 45-65 years with acute or convalescent COVID-19.

The chain joins TRBV9 to TRBJ2-3; D possibly corresponds to TRBD2 (7 bases). The germline CDR1 and CDR2 sequences are SGDLS and YYNGEE. The CDR3 is 16 amino acids. Trimming removed 0 bases from V and 2 bases from J, with 13 bases in between. The chain's CDR3 is CASSVGGGPSTDTQYF. As DNA, the CDR3 is TGTGCCAGCAGCGTAGGGGGGGGCCCTTCCACAGATACGCAGTATTTT.

The chain combines TRBV15 with TRBJ1-1, with TRBD1 matching over 8 bases. Germline V gene sequence: CDR1 LNHNV, CDR2 YYDKDF (reference sequence). There are 15 residues in the CDR3. The trim removed 1 base at V and 8 bases at J, leaving 9 bases unmatched. The DNA for the CDR3 is TGTGCCACCAGCAGAGGCGTCCAGGGGGCTGGAGAAGCTTTCTTT. It translates to CATSRGVQGAGEAFF.

Concerning this clone itself: This sample includes further DNA sequences coding for the same CDR3. J is TRBJ1-1 and V is TRBV5-1; weak D call: TRBD1 (5 bases). Trimming left V 0 bases short and J 3 bases short, with 9 bases between. The CDR3 covers 14 residues. CDR1 is SGHRS, CDR2 YFSETQ, per germline. Here the CDR3 reads CASSLGQGYTEAFF. The DNA of the CDR3 is TGCGCCAGCAGCTTGGGGCAGGGATACACTGAAGCTTTCTTT.

CDR3 sequence reads: CASSPDSYSGANVLTF. CDR3 DNA sequence: TGTGCCAGCAGTCCAGACAGCTACTCTGGGGCCAACGTCCTGACTTTC. The chain combines TRBV5-5 with TRBJ2-6; D may be TRBD1 (5 bases). Germline values: CDR1 SGHKS, CDR2 YYEKEE (reference sequence). The CDR3 extends over 16 amino acids. Between the trimmed V and J ends, which lost 5 bases and 0 bases, there was a span of 12 bases.

The chain employs TRBV6-6 and TRBJ2-7; 9 positions agree with TRBD2. With 4 bases clipped from V and 5 bases from J, the junction kept 9 bases outside the gene matches. Germline CDR1 MNHNY, CDR2 SVGAGI (reference sequence). The CDR3 sequence is 15 residues long. This CDR3 reads CASSFKRGVSDEQYF. In DNA, the CDR3 is TGTGCCAGCAGTTTCAAGCGGGGGGTTTCAGACGAGCAGTACTTC.

The chain employs TRBV14 and TRBJ1-2, with 8 bases aligning to TRBD1. V dropped 4 bases and J dropped 0; count of bases not matched to a gene: 4. Per germline, CDR1 SGHDN and CDR2 FVKESK. CDR3 length equals 15 residues. The CDR3 loop is CASSRTGWANYGYTF. The CDR3 DNA follows: TGTGCCAGCAGCCGGACAGGGTGGGCTAACTATGGCTACACCTTC.

The chain carries TRBV19 and TRBJ2-1, with unresolved D. The CDR3 spans 13 residues. V gave up 0 bases and J gave up 9 bases, with 9 bases separating them. CDR1 LNHDA and CDR2 SQIVND come from the germline V gene (reference sequence). The chain's CDR3 is CASSIEERSEQFF. For the CDR3, the DNA is TGTGCCAGTAGTATAGAAGAACGGTCTGAGCAGTTCTTC.

This clone appeared once. This chain connects TRBV12-3 or TRBV12-4 to TRBJ2-7; D ambiguous. V dropped 6 bases and J dropped 7 bases, with 16 bases sitting between them. The CDR3 is made up of 13 amino acids. CDR3 nucleotide sequence: TGTGCCAGCAGCCTCCTCCTTGTCGGTGAGCAGTACTTC. As protein: CASSLLLVGEQYF.

The chain has TRBV30 and TRBJ1-2; 9 nucleotides line up with TRBD1. V was pared by 3 bases and J by 1 base, with 15 bases of the junction left unmatched. Germline loops: CDR1 GTSNPN, CDR2 SVGIG (reference sequence). The CDR3 has 18 amino acids. CDR3 residues: CAWRKLRGTGFGNYGYTF. The CDR3, as DNA: TGTGCCTGGAGAAAACTAAGGGGGACAGGGTTCGGTAACTATGGCTACACCTTC.

The chain carries TRBV27 and TRBJ1-6; weak D call: TRBD1 (6 bases). The germline V and J ends were trimmed by 1 base and 7 bases, with 23 bases remaining between them. This CDR3 has 19 residues. In germline, CDR1 is MNHEY, CDR2 SMNVEV (reference sequence). The DNA of the CDR3 is TGTGCCAGCAGTTTATTTTTTAATCCGGGGGGGGGCTTCAATTCACCCCTCCACTTT. Protein product: CASSLFFNPGGGFNSPLHF.

The J gene is TRBJ2-7, the V gene TRBV7-9, with 7 nucleotides matching TRBD2. V lost 1 base and J lost 2; bases outside the gene matches: 5. The CDR3 has 15 residues. Germline V gene lookup returns CDR1 SEHNR and CDR2 FQNEAQ (reference sequence). CDR3 amino acids: CASSLGGGGAYEQYF. The CDR3 DNA follows: TGTGCCAGCAGCTTAGGTGGGGGAGGGGCCTACGAGCAGTACTTC.